This TCR beta chain was recorded in a study of shared clonotypes between healthy human individuals (dated by TCRdb to the early 2020s). Context from the whole study: The cohort comprised two women and a few men aged 18 to 49 years. For each donor, CD4 naive and CD4 memory were each given three plates, CD8 naive was given two plates, and CD8 memory was given one plate. Per donor, leukapheresis produced somewhere between about 0.8 and 9.5 billion PBMCs. To increase sequencing depth and limit assay-specific biases, TCR repertoire library preparation and sequencing were carried out by different laboratories using diverse techniques. To estimate repertoire size and how much clonotype sharing occurs between individuals, the study deeply sequenced the blood TCR repertoires of about 5 healthy adults.

The germline V gene provides CDR1 MNHEY and CDR2 SVGAGI. The cysteine opens and the phenylalanine closes a CDR3 of 15 amino acids. CDR3 DNA is the only sequence kept; it has 45 bases, read in frame from the first base. Relative to germline, V is 6 bases shorter and J is 1 base shorter, with 13 bases between their ends. To note about this clone: Its antigen is currently not known. No qualities accompany the bases; no much larger clone lies one base away.

The donors were healthy, HIV-negative adults with no recently reported acute infections or vaccinations. Every donor was a Caucasian adult residing in Nashville, Tennessee, USA. CD4+ T cells were enriched by magnetic negative selection; naive cells were then positively selected on CD45RA, and the negative fraction formed the memory subset. After blood collection by leukapheresis, PBMCs were isolated using Ficoll-Histopaque density gradient centrifugation and then cryopreserved in the vapor phase of liquid nitrogen. Purity and quantity of every magnetically sorted T cell population were checked by analytical flow cytometry. Genomic DNA was isolated from each sorted fraction and quantified by UV absorbance on a Nanodrop 2000c. Using the deep immunoSEQ assay, TCR CDR3 regions were amplified from genomic DNA by multiplex PCR. Extracted genomic DNA from each cell subset was distributed evenly across all wells of several immunoSEQ 96-well plates, and each plate was treated as a replicate. For sorted subsets, each replicate PCR was loaded with 200 ng genomic DNA, equivalent to 25,000 to 35,000 T cell genomes. The purified libraries were quantified using a Qubit 3.0 fluorometer, sized with a Bioanalyzer 2100, and then quantified again using the KAPA Library Quantification kit. Every immunoSEQ 96-well plate was sequenced on a dedicated single-read 150-cycle Illumina NextSeq 550 flow cell. As for the original processing: Because only junctional sequences without quality scores were contained in the immunoSEQ output, filtering matching that applied to full-length reads could not be performed. To assign V/J genes and CDR3, sequences were annotated using PyIR, a Python wrapper for IgBLAST v1.9, with IMGT germline references. Reads with weak V/J assignments (E-value above 1e-6), missing CDR3, stop codons, out-of-frame junctions, or ambiguous translated residues were removed. V3J clonotypes were defined as sequences sharing an identical inferred V gene, J gene, and CDR3 amino acid sequence. Percentage overlap between repertoires was computed as shared unique clonotypes divided by the size of the smaller repertoire. RTK rarefaction, the Chao1 estimator, and Recon v2.1 estimates of unobserved clonotypes were used to assess repertoire richness. Generation probabilities were computed with OLGA for all TCRbeta clonotypes obtained by the gDNA method from a handful of donors. TCRdb retrieved this table from immuneACCESS and kept in-frame rearrangements only. Not all clones are present; in checked studies, unresolved V genes account for under half, and no reason is known for the remainder. The D gene and trimming were derived from the DNA, and the V and J assignments and clone size from that table. The sample table lists fewer than 3 million clones, roughly 90% of them with a count of one. In total, the top ten clones hold 0.37% of the sample.

The study at large found these results: Sampling was restricted to blood, and TCR repertoires in tissue are likely to differ from TCR repertoires in blood. Sharing across four donors was observed for around 5% of naive CD4, under 4% of naive CD8, about 2.5% of memory CD4, and 0.4% of memory CD8 clonotypes. Pairwise subsampling indicated that sequencing depth was expected to affect the degree of clonotype sharing among donors. Even with the large sequencing depth, rarefaction of the sorted-subset datasets indicated that sequencing was incomplete. Clonotypes shared by all four sorted-subset donors showed higher generation probabilities than non-shared clonotypes. Larger estimated clonotype richness was generally found for naive subsets than for memory subsets. Because the study included only a small number of donors, the genetic and exposure-history diversity represented was limited.

This chain is built from TRBV6-5 and TRBJ2-4, and the D gene may be TRBD1, 5 bases matching. The source of this sequence is a man aged 18-30 years in good health. Some clones in this sample may be carry-over from other donors' samples. The material sequenced was naive CD4+ T cells from PBMCs. This specimen's cell subset or site label, interpreted: CD45RA+ positively selected. The CDR3 sequence is CASSQGAYAKNIQYF. Here is the DNA: TGTGCCAGCAGCCAAGGGGCCTACGCCAAAAACATTCAGTACTTC.